The present TCR beta chain was sequenced within a study of cytomegalovirus exposure and HLA in healthy donors. At the level of the study: Previous work identified roughly 120 million unique TCR beta sequences from about 179 million T cells. Counted in an early data release were about 85 million unique TCRs from HLA-typed donors. Overall study results and limits: Later work found most CMV-associated TCR beta chains apparently HLA-restricted.

PCR employed 60 Vbeta and 13 Jbeta primers. Measured with immunoSEQ multiplex PCR; TCRdb has only the in-frame clones, and not every one. The sample includes 150,000 to 200,000 clones, approximately 80% of them seen just once. This clone came up a few times. What it recognizes is unknown. Germline V gives CDR1 MNHNS, CDR2 SASEGT. This CDR3 region has 14 residues. V shed 6 bases and J 7 bases; nucleotides not matched to a gene: 6. The TCR originated in a woman aged 45-60 years in good health and CMV-seronegative. Source material: PBMCs. V is TRBV6-1 and J is TRBJ1-6; 7 bases map to TRBD1. CDR3 in DNA: TGTGCCAGCAGCCGTGACAGGGAAAATTCACCCCTCCACTTT. Its translation is CASSRDRENSPLHF.